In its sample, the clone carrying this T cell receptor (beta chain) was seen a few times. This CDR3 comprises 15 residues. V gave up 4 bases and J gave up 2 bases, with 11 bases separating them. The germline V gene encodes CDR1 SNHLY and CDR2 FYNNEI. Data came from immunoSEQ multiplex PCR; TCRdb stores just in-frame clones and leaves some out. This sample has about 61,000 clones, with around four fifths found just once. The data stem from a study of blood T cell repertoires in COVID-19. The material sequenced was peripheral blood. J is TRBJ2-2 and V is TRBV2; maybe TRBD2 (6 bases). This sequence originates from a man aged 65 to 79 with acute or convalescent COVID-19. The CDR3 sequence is CASSGGLGNTGELFF. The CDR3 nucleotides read TGTGCCAGCAGTGGGGGACTCGGCAACACCGGGGAGCTGTTTTTT.